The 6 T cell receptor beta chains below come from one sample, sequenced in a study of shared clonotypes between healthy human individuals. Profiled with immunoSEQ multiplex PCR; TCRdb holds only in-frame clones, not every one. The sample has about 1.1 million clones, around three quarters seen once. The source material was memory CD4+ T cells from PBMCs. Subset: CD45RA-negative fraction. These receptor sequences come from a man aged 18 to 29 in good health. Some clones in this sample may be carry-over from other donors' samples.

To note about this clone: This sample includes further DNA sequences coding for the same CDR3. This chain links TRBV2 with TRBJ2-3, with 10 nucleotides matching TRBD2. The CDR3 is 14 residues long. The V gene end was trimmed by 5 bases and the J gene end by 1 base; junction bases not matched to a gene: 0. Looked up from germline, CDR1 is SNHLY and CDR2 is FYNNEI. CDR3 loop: CASSLAGGTDTQYF. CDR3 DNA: TGTGCCAGCAGTCTAGCGGGAGGCACAGATACGCAGTATTTT.

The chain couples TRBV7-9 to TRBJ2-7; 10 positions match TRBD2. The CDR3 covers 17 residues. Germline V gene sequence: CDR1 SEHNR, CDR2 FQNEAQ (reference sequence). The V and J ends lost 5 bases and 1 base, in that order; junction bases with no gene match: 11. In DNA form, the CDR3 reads TGTGCCAGCAGCCCCACTCGAACTAGCGGGGCTTCCTACGAGCAGTACTTC. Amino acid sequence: CASSPTRTSGASYEQYF. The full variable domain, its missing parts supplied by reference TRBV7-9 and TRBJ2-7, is DTGVSQNPRHKITKRGQNVTFRCDPISEHNRLYWYRQTLGQGPEFLTYFQNEAQLEKSRLLSDRFSAERPKGSFSTLEIQRTEQGDSAMYLCASSPTRTSGASYEQYFGPGTRLTVT.

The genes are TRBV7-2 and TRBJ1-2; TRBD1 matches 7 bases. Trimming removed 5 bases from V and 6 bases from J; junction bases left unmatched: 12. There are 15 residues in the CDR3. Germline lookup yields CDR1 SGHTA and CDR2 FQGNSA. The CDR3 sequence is CASSTQGGLLHGYTF. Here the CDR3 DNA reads TGTGCCAGCAGCACTCAGGGGGGACTATTGCATGGCTACACCTTC.

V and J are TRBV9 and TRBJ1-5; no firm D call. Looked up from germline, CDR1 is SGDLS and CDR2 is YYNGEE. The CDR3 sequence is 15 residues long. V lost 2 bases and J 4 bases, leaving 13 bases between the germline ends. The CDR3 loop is CASSVDPSANQPQHF. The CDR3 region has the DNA TGTGCCAGCAGCGTTGACCCCTCGGCGAATCAGCCCCAGCATTTT.

The CDR3 DNA is TGTGCCAGCAGCCCCCTCCGACCCGGGGAGCTGTTTTTT. The encoded protein is CASSPLRPGELFF. The chain recombines TRBV7-3 with TRBJ2-2; no firm D call. The CDR3 spans 13 residues. Germline assignment: CDR1 SGHTA and CDR2 FQGTGA. Trimming left V 5 bases short and J 6 bases short, with 10 bases between. The complete variable domain, with remaining parts taken from reference TRBV7-3 and TRBJ2-2, reads GAGVSQTPSNKVTEKGKYVELRCDPISGHTALYWYRQSLGQGPEFLIYFQGTGAADDSGLPNDRFFAVRPEGSVSTLKIQRTERGDSAVYLCASSPLRPGELFFGEGSRLTVL.

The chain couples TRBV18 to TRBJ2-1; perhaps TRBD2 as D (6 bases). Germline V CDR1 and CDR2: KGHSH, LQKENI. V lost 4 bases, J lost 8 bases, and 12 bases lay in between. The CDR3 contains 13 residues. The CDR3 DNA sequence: TGTGCCAGCTCACTGGGACTTGAGGATGAGCAGTTCTTC. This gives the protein CASSLGLEDEQFF.